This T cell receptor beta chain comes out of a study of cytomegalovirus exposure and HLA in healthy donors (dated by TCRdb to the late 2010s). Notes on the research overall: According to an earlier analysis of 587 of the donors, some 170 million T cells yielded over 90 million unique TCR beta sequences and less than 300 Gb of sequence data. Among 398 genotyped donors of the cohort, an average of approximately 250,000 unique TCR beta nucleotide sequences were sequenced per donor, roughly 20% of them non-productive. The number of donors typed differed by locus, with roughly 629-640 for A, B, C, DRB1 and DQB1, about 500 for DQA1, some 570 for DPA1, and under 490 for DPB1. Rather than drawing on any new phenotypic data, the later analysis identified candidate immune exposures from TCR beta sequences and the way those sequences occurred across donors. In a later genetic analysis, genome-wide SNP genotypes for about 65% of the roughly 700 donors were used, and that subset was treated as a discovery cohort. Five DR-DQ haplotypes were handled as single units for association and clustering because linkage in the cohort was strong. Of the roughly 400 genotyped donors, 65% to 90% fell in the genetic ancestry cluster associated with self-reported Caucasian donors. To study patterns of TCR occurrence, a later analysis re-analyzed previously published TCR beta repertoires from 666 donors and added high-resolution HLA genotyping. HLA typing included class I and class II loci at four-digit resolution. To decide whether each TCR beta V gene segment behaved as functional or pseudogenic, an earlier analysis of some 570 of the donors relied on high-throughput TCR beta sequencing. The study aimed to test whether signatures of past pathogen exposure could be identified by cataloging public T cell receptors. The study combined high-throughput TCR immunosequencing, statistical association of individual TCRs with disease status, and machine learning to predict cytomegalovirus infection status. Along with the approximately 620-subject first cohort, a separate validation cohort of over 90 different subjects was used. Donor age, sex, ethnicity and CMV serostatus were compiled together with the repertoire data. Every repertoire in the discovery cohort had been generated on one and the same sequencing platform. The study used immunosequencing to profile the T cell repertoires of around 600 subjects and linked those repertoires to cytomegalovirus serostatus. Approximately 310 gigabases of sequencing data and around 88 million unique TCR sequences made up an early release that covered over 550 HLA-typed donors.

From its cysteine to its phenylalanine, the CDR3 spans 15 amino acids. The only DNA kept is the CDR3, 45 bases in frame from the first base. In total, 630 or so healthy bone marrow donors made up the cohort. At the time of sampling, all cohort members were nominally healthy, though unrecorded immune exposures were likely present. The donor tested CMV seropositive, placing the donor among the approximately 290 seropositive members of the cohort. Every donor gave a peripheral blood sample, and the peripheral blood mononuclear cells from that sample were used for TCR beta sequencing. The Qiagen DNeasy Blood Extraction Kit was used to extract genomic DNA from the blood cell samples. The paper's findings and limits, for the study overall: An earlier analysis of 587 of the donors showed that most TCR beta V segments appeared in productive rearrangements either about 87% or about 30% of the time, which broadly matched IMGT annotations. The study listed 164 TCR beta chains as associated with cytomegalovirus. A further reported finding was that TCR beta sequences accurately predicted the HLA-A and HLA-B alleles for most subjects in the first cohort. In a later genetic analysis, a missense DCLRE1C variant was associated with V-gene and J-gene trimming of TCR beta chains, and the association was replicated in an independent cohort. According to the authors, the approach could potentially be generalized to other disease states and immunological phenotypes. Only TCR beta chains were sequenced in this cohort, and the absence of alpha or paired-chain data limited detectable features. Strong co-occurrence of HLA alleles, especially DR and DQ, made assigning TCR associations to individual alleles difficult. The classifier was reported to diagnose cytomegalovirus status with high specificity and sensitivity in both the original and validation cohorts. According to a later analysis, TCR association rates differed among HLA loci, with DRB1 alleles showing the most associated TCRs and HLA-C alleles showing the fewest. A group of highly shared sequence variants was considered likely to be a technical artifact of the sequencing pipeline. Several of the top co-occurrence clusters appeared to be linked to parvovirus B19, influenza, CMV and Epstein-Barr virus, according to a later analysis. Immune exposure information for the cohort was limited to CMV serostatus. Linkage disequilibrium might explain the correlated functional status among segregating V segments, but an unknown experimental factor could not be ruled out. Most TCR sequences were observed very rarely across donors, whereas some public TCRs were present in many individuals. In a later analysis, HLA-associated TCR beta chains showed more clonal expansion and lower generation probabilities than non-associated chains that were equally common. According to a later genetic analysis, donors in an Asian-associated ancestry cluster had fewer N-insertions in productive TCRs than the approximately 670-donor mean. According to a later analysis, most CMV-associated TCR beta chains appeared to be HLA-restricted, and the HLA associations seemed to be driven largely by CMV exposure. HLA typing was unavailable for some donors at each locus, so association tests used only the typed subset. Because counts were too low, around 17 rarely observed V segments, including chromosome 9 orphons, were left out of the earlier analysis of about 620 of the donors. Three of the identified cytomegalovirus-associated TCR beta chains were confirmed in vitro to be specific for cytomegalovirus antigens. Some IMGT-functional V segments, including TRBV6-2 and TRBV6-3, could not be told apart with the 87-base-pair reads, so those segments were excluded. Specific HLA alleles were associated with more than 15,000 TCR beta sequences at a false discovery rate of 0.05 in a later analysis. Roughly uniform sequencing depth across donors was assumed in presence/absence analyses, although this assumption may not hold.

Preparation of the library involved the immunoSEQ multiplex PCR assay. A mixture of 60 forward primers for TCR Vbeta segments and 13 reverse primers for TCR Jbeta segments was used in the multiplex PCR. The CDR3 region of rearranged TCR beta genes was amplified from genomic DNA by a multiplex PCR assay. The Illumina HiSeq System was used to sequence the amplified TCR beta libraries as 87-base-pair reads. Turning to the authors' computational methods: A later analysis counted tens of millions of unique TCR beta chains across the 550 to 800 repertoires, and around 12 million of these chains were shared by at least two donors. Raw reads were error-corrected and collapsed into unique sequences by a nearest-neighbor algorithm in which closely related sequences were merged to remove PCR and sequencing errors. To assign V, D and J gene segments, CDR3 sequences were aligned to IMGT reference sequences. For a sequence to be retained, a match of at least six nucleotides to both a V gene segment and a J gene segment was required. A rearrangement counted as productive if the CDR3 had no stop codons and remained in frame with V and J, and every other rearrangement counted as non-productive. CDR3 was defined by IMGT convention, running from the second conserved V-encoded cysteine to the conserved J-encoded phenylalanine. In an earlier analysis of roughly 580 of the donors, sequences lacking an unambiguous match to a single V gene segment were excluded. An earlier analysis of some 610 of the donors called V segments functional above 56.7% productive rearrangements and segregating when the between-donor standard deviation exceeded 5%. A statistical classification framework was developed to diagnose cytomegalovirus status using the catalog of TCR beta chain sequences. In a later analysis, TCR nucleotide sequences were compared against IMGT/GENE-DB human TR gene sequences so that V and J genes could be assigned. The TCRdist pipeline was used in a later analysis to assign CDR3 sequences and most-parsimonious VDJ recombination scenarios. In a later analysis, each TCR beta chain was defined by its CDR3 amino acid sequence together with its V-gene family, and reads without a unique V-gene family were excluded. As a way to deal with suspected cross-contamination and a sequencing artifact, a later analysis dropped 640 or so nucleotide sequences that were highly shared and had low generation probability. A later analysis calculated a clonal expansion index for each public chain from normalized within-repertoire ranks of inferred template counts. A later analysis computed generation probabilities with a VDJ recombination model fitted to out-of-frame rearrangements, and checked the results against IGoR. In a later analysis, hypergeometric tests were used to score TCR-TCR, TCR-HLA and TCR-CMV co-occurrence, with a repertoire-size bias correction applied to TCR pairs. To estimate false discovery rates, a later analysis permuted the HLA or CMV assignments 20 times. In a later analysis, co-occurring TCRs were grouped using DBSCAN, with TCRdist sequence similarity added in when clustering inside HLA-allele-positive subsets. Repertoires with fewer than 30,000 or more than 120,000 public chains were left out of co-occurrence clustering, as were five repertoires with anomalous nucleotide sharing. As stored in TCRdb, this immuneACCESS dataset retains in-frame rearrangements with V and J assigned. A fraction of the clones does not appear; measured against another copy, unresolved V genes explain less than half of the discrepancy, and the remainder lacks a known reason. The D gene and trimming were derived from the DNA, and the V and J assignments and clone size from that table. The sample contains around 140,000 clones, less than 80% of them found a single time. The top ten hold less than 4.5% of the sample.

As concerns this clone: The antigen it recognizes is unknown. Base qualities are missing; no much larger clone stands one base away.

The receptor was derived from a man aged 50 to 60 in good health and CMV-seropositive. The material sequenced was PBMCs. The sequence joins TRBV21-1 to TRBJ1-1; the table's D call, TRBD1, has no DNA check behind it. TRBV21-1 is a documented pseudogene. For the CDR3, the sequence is CASSNRQGVNTEAFF. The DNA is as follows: TGTGCCAGCAGCAATCGACAGGGGGTGAACACTGAAGCTTTCTTT.